Shown below are 23 T cell receptor beta chains from a single sample sequenced in a study of blood T cell repertoires in COVID-19. The repertoire was sequenced with immunoSEQ multiplex PCR; TCRdb's copy has only in-frame clones and lacks some. The data show over 120,000 clones, with roughly nine tenths seen just once and around 1.6% held by the top ten. The sample consisted of peripheral blood. The receptors were gathered from a human donor in a cohort sampled during active COVID-19.

The genes are TRBV3-1 (or the pseudogene TRBV3-2) and TRBJ2-7; TRBD2 matches at 7 bases. V lost 1 base to trimming and J lost 3 bases; unmatched junction nucleotides: 6. This CDR3 is 15 amino acids long. CDR1 LGHDT and CDR2 YNNKEL come from the germline V gene (reference sequence). DNA for the CDR3: TGTGCCAGCAGCCAAGTACTAGGCGGGGGCTACGAGCAGTACTTC. It encodes CASSQVLGGGYEQYF.

The V gene is TRBV11-3, the J gene TRBJ2-1, with D maybe TRBD1 (5 bases). In germline, CDR1 is SGHNT, CDR2 YENEEA. The V and J ends lost 5 bases and 9 bases respectively, with 11 bases between them. The CDR3 sequence is 12 residues long. CDR3 sequence: CASSIGASEQFF. The CDR3 region has the DNA TGTGCCAGCAGCATAGGGGCGAGTGAGCAGTTCTTC.

A remark on this clone: Other DNA variants within this sample encode the same CDR3. The CDR3 is CASSSGGNYGYTF. The DNA of the CDR3 is TGCGCCAGCAGCTCAGGGGGTAACTATGGCTACACCTTC. The chain has TRBV5-1 and TRBJ1-2; 7 bases are a match to TRBD1. From germline, CDR1 is SGHRS and CDR2 YFSETQ. The V segment lost 3 bases and the J segment 1 base; nucleotides outside the gene matches: 0. The CDR3 runs 13 residues.

Of note for this clone: The same CDR3 arises from other DNA sequences in this sample as well. The rearrangement joins TRBV5-1 to TRBJ2-3, with D possibly being TRBD2 (6 bases). Germline-derived CDR1 and CDR2 are SGHRS and YFSETQ. The CDR3 runs 15 residues. V was cut by 0 bases and J by 0 bases, with 8 bases left in between. CDR3 sequence: CASSLAGGSTDTQYF. The CDR3 DNA follows: TGCGCCAGCAGCTTGGCCGGGGGAAGCACAGATACGCAGTATTTT.

This rearrangement joins TRBV6-2 or TRBV6-3 to TRBJ2-7, with 10 bases lining up with TRBD1. J was trimmed by 4 bases and V by 5 bases; bases with no gene match: 11. The CDR3 extends over 16 amino acids. Per germline, CDR1 MNHEY and CDR2 SVGEGT. Written as DNA, the CDR3 is TGTGCCAGCAGTGATATGGACGGACAGGGGGGTTACGAGCAGTACTTC. Amino acids: CASSDMDGQGGYEQYF.

This chain joins TRBV6-5 and TRBJ1-5; 7 nucleotides line up with TRBD1. The germline V gene encodes CDR1 MNHEY and CDR2 SVGAGI. The V and J ends lost 4 bases and 6 bases, in that order; junction bases with no gene match: 3. The length of the CDR3 is 13 residues. The CDR3 DNA reads TGTGCCAGCAGTTTACAGGGGAGTCAGCCCCAGCATTTT. It encodes CASSLQGSQPQHF.

The CDR3 spells CASSQRGTTDTQYF. The CDR3 nucleotides are TGCGCCAGCAGTCAGCGGGGGACCACAGATACGCAGTATTTT. The chain employs TRBV5-1 and TRBJ2-3; TRBD2 agrees at 8 bases. This CDR3 is 14 amino acids long. Germline V lookup: CDR1 SGHRS, CDR2 YFSETQ. The V and J ends lost 5 bases and 2 bases, in that order; junction bases with no gene match: 4.

This clone has only one observation. This rearrangement joins TRBV9 to TRBJ2-1; D is unresolved. In germline, CDR1 is SGDLS, CDR2 YYNGEE. The CDR3 is 13 residues long. Trimming shortened V by 0 bases and J by 8 bases, and 9 bases separated the two germline ends. CDR3 nucleotides: TGTGCCAGCAGCGTAGCTTCGGTAGATGAGCAGTTCTTC. Residues: CASSVASVDEQFF.

The chain couples TRBV5-4 to TRBJ2-3; D is unclear. The germline CDR1 and CDR2 sequences are SGHNT and YYREEE (reference sequence). V dropped 5 bases and J dropped 8 bases, with 12 bases sitting between them. The CDR3 is 12 residues long. CDR3 nucleotide sequence: TGTGCCAGCAGTTCCGGCCCGGGTACGCAGTATTTT. It encodes CASSSGPGTQYF.

The chain has TRBV14 and TRBJ1-1, with D unresolved. This CDR3 contains 14 residues. Looked up from germline, CDR1 is SGHDN and CDR2 is FVKESK. V was shortened by 2 bases and J by 5 bases, with 12 bases between the two germline ends. Here the CDR3 reads CASSQLAAWTEAFF. The CDR3, as DNA: TGTGCCAGCAGCCAACTCGCGGCGTGGACTGAAGCTTTCTTT.

The chain combines TRBV19 with TRBJ1-1; D not resolved. The CDR3 is 15 amino acids. Germline V lookup: CDR1 LNHDA, CDR2 SQIVND (reference sequence). V gave up 3 bases and J gave up 3 bases, with 14 bases separating them. DNA of the CDR3: TGTGCCAGTAGTATTTCGTCGCCACCGGACACTGAAGCTTTCTTT. Its protein is CASSISSPPDTEAFF.

This clone was seen a handful of times. The chain recombines TRBV5-4 with TRBJ1-2; weak D call: TRBD1 (6 bases). The CDR3 runs 14 residues. Per the germline V gene, CDR1 is SGHNT and CDR2 is YYREEE (reference sequence). V was shortened by 1 base and J by 8 bases, with 15 bases between the two germline ends. As DNA, the CDR3 is TGTGCCAGCAGCTTGACCCGGGGGGGCAGCGGCTACACCTTC. Translation gives CASSLTRGGSGYTF.

The V and J genes are TRBV10-3 and TRBJ2-7, with 9 bases that match TRBD1. V lost 0 bases and J lost 3; bases outside the gene matches: 3. Germline V gene sequence: CDR1 ENHRY, CDR2 SYGVKD. This CDR3 has 15 amino acids. In nucleotides, the CDR3 is TGTGCCATCAGTGAGTCGGGACAGGGAGGCTACGAGCAGTACTTC. It codes for CAISESGQGGYEQYF.

The rearrangement joins TRBV24-1 to TRBJ2-5; perhaps TRBD1 as D (5 bases). CDR1 KGHDR and CDR2 SFDVKD come from the germline V gene. V gave up 4 bases and J gave up 1 base, with 15 bases separating them. The CDR3 contains 16 residues. CDR3 in amino acids: CATSERPQGFQETQYF. The CDR3 DNA reads as TGTGCCACCAGTGAACGCCCGCAGGGTTTCCAAGAGACCCAGTACTTC.

The J gene is TRBJ2-3, the V gene TRBV18; no clear D gene. This CDR3 has 14 residues. CDR1 KGHSH and CDR2 LQKENI come from the germline V gene. The V end lost 2 bases, the J end lost 1 base, and 7 bases lay between the germline ends. CDR3 in DNA: TGTGCCAGCTCACCAGAGAGCCGCACAGATACGCAGTATTTT. This sequence encodes CASSPESRTDTQYF.

The chain employs TRBV6-5 and TRBJ2-7; 10 positions match TRBD1. Trimming took 7 bases from V and 3 from J; bases not matched to a gene: 9. The V gene's germline CDR1 is MNHEY and CDR2 SVGAGI. The CDR3 sequence is 15 residues long. The DNA for the CDR3 is TGTGCCAGCACCCGGGACAGGGGTCCTTTCTACGAGCAGTACTTC. Its translation: CASTRDRGPFYEQYF.

The rearrangement joins TRBV27 to TRBJ2-7; 7 bases align to TRBD1. CDR3 length: 14 residues. The V gene's germline CDR1 is MNHEY and CDR2 SMNVEV (reference sequence). Unmatched junction bases numbered 7, after V lost 6 bases and J lost 2 bases. The CDR3 is CASSRDSGPYEQYF. Here the CDR3 DNA reads TGTGCCAGCAGCCGGGACAGTGGCCCCTACGAGCAGTACTTC.

This rearrangement joins TRBV6-2 or TRBV6-3 to TRBJ1-1; D is ambiguous. Germline CDR1 is MNHEY and CDR2 is SVGEGT. Trimming took off 4 bases at V and 3 bases at J, with 9 bases between the two ends. This CDR3 has 13 amino acids. The CDR3 protein is CASSFTEYTEAFF. The CDR3 coding sequence is TGTGCCAGCAGTTTCACGGAGTACACTGAAGCTTTCTTT.

V and J are TRBV4-2 and TRBJ2-3, with 10 nucleotides matching TRBD2. The germline gives CDR1 LGHNA, CDR2 YNFKEQ. Unmatched junction bases numbered 7, after V lost 2 bases and J lost 5 bases. The CDR3 runs 16 residues. Here the CDR3 DNA reads TGTGCCAGCAGCCAAAGGCTAGCGGGGGAGGTAGATACGCAGTATTTT. Amino acids: CASSQRLAGEVDTQYF.

The chain couples TRBV6-5 to TRBJ2-7; 7 bases map to TRBD1. CDR3 length equals 16 residues. Germline assignment: CDR1 MNHEY and CDR2 SVGAGI. V gave up 0 bases and J gave up 2 bases; unmatched junction bases: 7. Written as DNA, the CDR3 is TGTGCCAGCAGTTACTCGTACCCGGGACAGACCTACGAGCAGTACTTC. It encodes CASSYSYPGQTYEQYF.

This chain connects TRBV6-5 to TRBJ2-1, with TRBD2 identical over 13 bases. Unmatched junction bases numbered 5, after V lost 6 bases and J lost 6 bases. Germline V lookup: CDR1 MNHEY, CDR2 SVGAGI. The CDR3 runs 15 residues. The CDR3 spells CASRTSGGIGNEQFF. The CDR3 DNA reads as TGTGCCAGCAGGACTAGCGGGGGGATTGGCAATGAGCAGTTCTTC.

The chain joins TRBV7-9 to TRBJ2-7; the match to TRBD1 covers 7 bases. The CDR3 runs to 13 residues. The germline V gene encodes CDR1 SEHNR and CDR2 FQNEAQ (reference sequence). V trimming: 7 bases; J trimming: 7 bases; junction bases outside the gene matches: 10. DNA for the CDR3: TGTGCCAGCATCAGAGACAGGGTGGGGGAGCAGTACTTC. Amino acids: CASIRDRVGEQYF.

V usage is TRBV18 and J usage is TRBJ1-6; no firm D call. CDR1 KGHSH and CDR2 LQKENI come from the germline V gene. The germline V and J ends were trimmed by 1 base and 5 bases, with 9 bases remaining between them. The CDR3 has 15 residues. CDR3 protein: CASSPLSGDNSPLHF. For the CDR3, the DNA is TGTGCCAGCTCACCACTCTCCGGGGATAATTCACCCCTCCACTTT.